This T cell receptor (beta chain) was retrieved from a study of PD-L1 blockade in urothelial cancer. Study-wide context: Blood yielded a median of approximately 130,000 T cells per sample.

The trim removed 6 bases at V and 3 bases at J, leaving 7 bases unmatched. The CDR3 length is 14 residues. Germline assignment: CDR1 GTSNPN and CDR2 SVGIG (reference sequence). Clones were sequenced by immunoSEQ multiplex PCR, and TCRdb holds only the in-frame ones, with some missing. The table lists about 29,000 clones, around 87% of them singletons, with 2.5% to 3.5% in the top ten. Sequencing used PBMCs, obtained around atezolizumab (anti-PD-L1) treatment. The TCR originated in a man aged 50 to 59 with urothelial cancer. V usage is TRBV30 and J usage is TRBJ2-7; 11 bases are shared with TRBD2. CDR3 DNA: TGTGCCTGTTTACCGGGACTAGCGGTCTACGAGCAGTACTTC. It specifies CACLPGLAVYEQYF. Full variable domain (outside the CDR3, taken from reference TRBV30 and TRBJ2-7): SQTIHQWPATLVQPVGSPLSLECTVEGTSNPNLYWYRQAAGRGLQLLFYSVGIGQISSEVPQNLSASRPQDRQFILSSKKLLLSDSGFYLCACLPGLAVYEQYFGPGTRLTVT.